This passage covers 23 T cell receptor beta chains from one sample sequenced in a study of sequential checkpoint blockade in melanoma. Treatment denoted: randomized to nivolumab then ipilimumab (arm A) or the reverse (arm B). Sequencing used immunoSEQ multiplex PCR; TCRdb keeps in-frame clones, though not all of them. This sample has about 16,000 clones, with 85% to 95% found just once. Sequencing used CD8+ T cells sorted from blood (inferred from file names), obtained from a patient given nivolumab and ipilimumab in sequence. The receptor source for this set is a human donor with melanoma.

The chain uses TRBV27 and TRBJ2-7; 8 bases map to TRBD1. This CDR3 has 14 residues. With 4 bases clipped from V and 3 bases from J, the junction kept 5 bases outside the gene matches. Germline assignment: CDR1 MNHEY and CDR2 SMNVEV (reference sequence). DNA of the CDR3: TGTGCCAGCAGTTGGACAGGGAGCGGCTACGAGCAGTACTTC. Translation gives CASSWTGSGYEQYF.

This chain connects TRBV2 to TRBJ2-7; tentatively, D is TRBD2 (6 bases). Germline lookup yields CDR1 SNHLY and CDR2 FYNNEI. Trimming removed 10 bases at V and 1 base at J, with 14 bases between. The CDR3 length is 13 residues. The CDR3 region is CATPGSHSYEQYV. For the CDR3, the DNA is TGTGCCACCCCCGGGAGCCATTCCTACGAGCAGTACGTC.

The chain couples TRBV7-8 to TRBJ2-7, with a possible D match to TRBD2 (6 bases). The CDR3 sequence is 13 residues long. Germline V gene data show CDR1 as SGHVS and CDR2 as FQNEAQ. Trimming cost V 3 bases and J 5 bases, with 11 bases left between them. CDR3 nucleotide sequence: TGTGCCAGCAGCTTGGGGGGTCTGGACGAGCAGTACGTC. The encoded protein is CASSLGGLDEQYV.

Of note for this clone: One end of the junction varies from germline; a read error may be responsible. In nucleotides, the CDR3 is TGCAGCGCTGAAACAGGGGTGGGCCAGCCCCAGCATTTT. This translates into CSAETGVGQPQHF. The gene calls are TRBV29-1 and TRBJ1-5, with 7 bases fitting TRBD1. The CDR3 is 13 amino acids. Germline values: CDR1 SQVTM, CDR2 ANQGSEA.

The V gene is TRBV19, the J gene TRBJ2-7, with D possibly TRBD2 on 5 matching bases. Germline CDR1 LNHDA, CDR2 SQIVND (reference sequence). The CDR3 extends over 16 amino acids. V lost 4 bases and J lost 3, with 19 bases in between. The CDR3 here is CASSTTGGALFYEQYF. The CDR3 nucleotides are TGTGCCAGTAGTACCACCGGAGGAGCATTATTCTACGAGCAGTACTTC.

The CDR3 region is CASRDLGQGANYGYTF. The CDR3 DNA sequence: TGTGCCAGTAGGGATCTCGGGCAGGGGGCCAACTATGGCTACACCTTC. The rearrangement uses TRBV19 and TRBJ1-2, with 8 positions matching TRBD1. V gave up 6 bases and J gave up 2 bases; unmatched junction bases: 11. Germline CDR1 reads LNHDA; CDR2 reads SQIVND (reference sequence). This CDR3 region has 16 residues.

The chain combines TRBV7-9 with TRBJ1-3; the D gene is possibly TRBD1 (6 bases). The germline V gene has CDR1 SEHNR and CDR2 FQNEAQ (reference sequence). Trimming took 3 bases from V and 2 from J, leaving 8 bases between them. The CDR3 runs to 14 residues. CDR3 loop: CASSFTGPGNTIYF. The CDR3 bases are TGTGCCAGCAGCTTCACAGGGCCTGGAAACACCATATATTTT.

This clone has just one count. This sequence joins TRBV6-5 and TRBJ1-1, with D tentatively TRBD1 (5 bases). The V and J ends lost 0 bases and 7 bases respectively, with 18 bases between them. CDR3 length: 16 amino acids. Germline lookup yields CDR1 MNHEY and CDR2 SVGAGI. Written as DNA, the CDR3 is TGTGCCAGCAGTTACTCCTTACGCGTACAGGATGGTGAAGCTTTCTTT. Its translation is CASSYSLRVQDGEAFF.

The rearrangement links TRBV10-3 to TRBJ2-7; the D is unclear. Germline V lookup: CDR1 ENHRY, CDR2 SYGVKD. Trimming pared 0 bases from V and 3 bases from J, leaving 6 bases between. This CDR3 spans 13 amino acids. The DNA of the CDR3 is TGTGCCATCAGTGAGTCCCGACTCTACGAGCAGTACTTC. Translated: CAISESRLYEQYF.

The genes are TRBV9 and TRBJ1-2; 9 positions match TRBD1. V dropped 3 bases and J dropped 3; count of bases not matched to a gene: 3. The CDR3 consists of 14 residues. The germline V gene has CDR1 SGDLS and CDR2 YYNGEE. The CDR3 DNA reads TGTGCCAGCAGCGCCACAGGGGGCGACTATGGCTACACCTTC. Its protein is CASSATGGDYGYTF.

The chain joins TRBV15 to TRBJ2-7; weak D call: TRBD2 (6 bases). Germline CDR1 is LNHNV and CDR2 is YYDKDF (reference sequence). Trimming shortened V by 1 base and J by 2 bases, and 9 bases separated the two germline ends. CDR3 length: 14 residues. CDR3 loop: CATSRVEGAYEQYF. CDR3 nucleotides: TGTGCCACCAGCAGAGTGGAGGGTGCCTACGAGCAGTACTTC. The variable domain in full, completed from reference TRBV15 and TRBJ2-7, reads DAMVIQNPRYQVTQFGKPVTLSCSQTLNHNVMYWYQQKSSQAPKLLFHYYDKDFNNEADTPDNFQSRRPNTSFCFLDIRSPGLGDTAMYLCATSRVEGAYEQYFGPGTRLTVT.

This clone has a handful of counts. The gene calls are TRBV6-1 and TRBJ1-1, with a possible D match to TRBD1 (6 bases). The CDR3 is 13 residues long. CDR1 and CDR2 (germline): MNHNS, SASEGT. Trimming took 1 base from V and 11 from J, leaving 14 bases between them. In DNA, the CDR3 is TGTGCCAGCAGTGAAGTGGGGGGGGGCGTTGCTTTCTTT. This codes for CASSEVGGGVAFF.

V gene TRBV19 combines with J gene TRBJ1-5; 11 bases line up with TRBD1. Germline trimming cut 6 bases from V and 8 bases from J; bases unmatched to any gene: 9. The CDR3 contains 15 residues. Germline loops: CDR1 LNHDA, CDR2 SQIVND (reference sequence). CDR3 nucleotides: TGTGCCAGTAGGCCCCGGACAGGGGGCTTGGAGCCCCAGCATTTT. It yields the protein CASRPRTGGLEPQHF.

The chain uses TRBV7-9 and TRBJ1-3; 9 bases are a match to TRBD1. Germline V gene sequence: CDR1 SEHNR, CDR2 FQNEAQ (reference sequence). V trimming: 3 bases; J trimming: 4 bases; junction bases outside the gene matches: 7. The CDR3 extends over 16 amino acids. The CDR3 DNA reads as TGTGCCAGCAGCTTCAAGACAGGGGGTTTGGGAAACACCATATATTTT. Its protein is CASSFKTGGLGNTIYF.

V is TRBV19 and J is TRBJ1-2; D unclear. The V and J ends lost 3 bases and 7 bases respectively, with 6 bases between them. Per germline, CDR1 LNHDA and CDR2 SQIVND (reference sequence). The CDR3 is 11 residues long. The chain's CDR3 is CASSIGLGYTF. CDR3 in DNA: TGTGCCAGTAGTATCGGACTTGGCTACACCTTC.

V usage is TRBV19 and J usage is TRBJ1-1, with TRBD1 identical over 9 bases. The CDR3 spans 14 residues. The V segment lost 3 bases and the J segment 4 bases; nucleotides outside the gene matches: 3. The germline V gene has CDR1 LNHDA and CDR2 SQIVND (reference sequence). DNA for the CDR3: TGTGCCAGTAGTATTGGGACAGGGCTCACTGAAGCTTTCTTT. Translated, it gives CASSIGTGLTEAFF.

The genes are TRBV27 and TRBJ2-7; 8 bases map to TRBD2. Trimming took 3 bases from V and 7 from J; bases not matched to a gene: 14. CDR1 is MNHEY and CDR2 is SMNVEV in the germline V gene (reference sequence). The CDR3 runs 16 residues. CDR3 coding DNA: TGTGCCAGCAGTTTCCCAATAGCGGGGACTATCGGGGAGCAGTACTTC. It yields the protein CASSFPIAGTIGEQYF.

The V and J genes are TRBV5-6 and TRBJ1-2; D call uncertain. Trimming pared 5 bases from V and 3 bases from J, leaving 14 bases between. CDR3 length equals 14 residues. The germline V gene encodes CDR1 SGHDT and CDR2 YYEEEE. CDR3: CASRVIGRDYGYTF. DNA of the CDR3: TGTGCCAGCAGGGTAATTGGGAGAGACTATGGCTACACCTTC.

This sequence joins TRBV5-4 and TRBJ2-7; 7 nucleotides agree with TRBD1. CDR1 SGHNT and CDR2 YYREEE come from the germline V gene (reference sequence). This CDR3 contains 15 residues. With 3 bases clipped from V and 5 bases from J, the junction kept 11 bases outside the gene matches. CDR3 region: CASSYGQVTSDEQYV. CDR3 DNA: TGTGCCAGCAGCTACGGACAGGTGACAAGTGACGAGCAGTACGTC.

This chain joins TRBV5-6 and TRBJ2-7, with TRBD2 matching 7 bases. CDR1 is SGHDT, CDR2 YYEEEE, per germline. The CDR3 is made up of 15 amino acids. V shed 4 bases, J shed 5 bases, and the junction held 12 bases outside the gene matches. The CDR3 region is CASSHLSAGRDEQYF. The CDR3 nucleotides are TGTGCCAGCAGCCACCTCTCCGCAGGGAGGGACGAGCAGTACTTC.

The genes are TRBV9 and TRBJ2-1; D might be TRBD2 (5 bases). Germline V gene lookup returns CDR1 SGDLS and CDR2 YYNGEE. The CDR3 is made up of 16 amino acids. With 4 bases removed from V and 3 bases from J, the gap between germline ends came to 17 bases. CDR3 amino acids: CASSPGRSDYYNEQFF. The CDR3 DNA sequence: TGTGCCAGCAGCCCAGGAAGGAGCGACTACTACAATGAGCAGTTCTTC.

V is TRBV13 and J is TRBJ2-7; 10 bases are shared with TRBD2. V lost 4 bases and J lost 3; bases outside the gene matches: 6. Per the germline V gene, CDR1 is PRHDT and CDR2 is FYEKMQ (reference sequence). The CDR3 is 15 amino acids. Written as DNA, the CDR3 is TGTGCCAGCAGCTCCCGGACTAGCGGACACTACGAGCAGTACGTC. Protein sequence: CASSSRTSGHYEQYV.

About this clone: This CDR3 is also generated by other DNA sequences in the sample. The genes are TRBV15 and TRBJ1-3, with TRBD1 identical over 7 bases. Looked up from germline, CDR1 is LNHNV and CDR2 is YYDKDF (reference sequence). The V and J ends lost 0 bases and 2 bases, in that order; junction bases with no gene match: 1. CDR3 length: 15 amino acids. The CDR3 DNA reads TGTGCCACCAGCAGAGATCAGGGGGCTGGAAACACCATATATTTT. Translation gives CATSRDQGAGNTIYF. Drawing the rest from reference TRBV15 and TRBJ1-3, the complete variable domain is DAMVIQNPRYQVTQFGKPVTLSCSQTLNHNVMYWYQQKSSQAPKLLFHYYDKDFNNEADTPDNFQSRRPNTSFCFLDIRSPGLGDTAMYLCATSRDQGAGNTIYFGEGSWLTVV.